A selection of T cell receptor beta chains follows, all from one sample in a study of cytomegalovirus exposure and HLA in healthy donors. The method was immunoSEQ multiplex PCR; TCRdb's version includes in-frame clones alone and lacks a portion of them. The table shows 75,000 to 95,000 clones, with 84% occurring only once. The sequenced sample was PBMCs. These receptors were obtained from a woman between 18 and 29 years old in good health and CMV-seropositive. CDR3s include the opening cysteine and the closing phenylalanine or tryptophan. The D gene is left open where the match is weak. Size is omitted from some rows. Given values are once, few, many or a class for expanded clones.

D gene | J gene | clone size | V gene | CDR3 protein | CDR3 DNA
TRBD1 | TRBJ1-4 | few | TRBV4-1 | CASSQTDREGEKLFF | TGCGCCAGCAGCCAAACGGACAGGGAAGGCGAAAAACTGTTTTTT
TRBD1 | TRBJ2-7 | NA | TRBV6-1 | CASSEPQGANYEQYF | TGTGCCAGCAGTGAGCCACAGGGGGCGAACTACGAGCAGTACTTC
TRBD1 | TRBJ1-1 | NA | TRBV2 | CASSREPTGGTEAFF | TGTGCCAGCAGTCGAGAGCCGACAGGGGGCACTGAAGCTTTCTTT
NA | TRBJ1-2 | NA | TRBV20-1 | CSAPADGYTF | TGCAGTGCGCCAGCGGATGGCTACACCTTC
TRBD2 | TRBJ2-3 | NA | TRBV6-7 | CASTNWTSGTDTQYF | TGTGCCAGCACTAACTGGACTAGCGGCACAGATACGCAGTATTTT
TRBD2 | TRBJ2-2 | NA | TRBV28 | CASSFAGVTTGELFF | TGTGCCAGCAGTTTCGCGGGAGTCACCACCGGGGAGCTGTTTTTT
NA | TRBJ2-7 | few | TRBV4-1 | CASSQDLAGWGEQYF | TGCGCCAGCAGCCAAGATCTTGCGGGATGGGGTGAGCAGTACTTC
TRBD1 | TRBJ2-1 | NA | TRBV6-1 | CASLDRGISHEQFF | TGTGCCAGCCTCGACAGGGGTATATCACATGAGCAGTTCTTC
TRBD2 | TRBJ2-5 | NA | TRBV15 | CATGTSGVQETQYF | TGTGCCACCGGGACTAGCGGAGTCCAAGAGACCCAGTACTTC
TRBD1 | TRBJ1-1 | NA | TRBV30 | CAWSVSGGGTEAFF | TGTGCCTGGAGTGTATCAGGGGGCGGCACTGAAGCTTTCTTT
NA | TRBJ1-4 | NA | TRBV10-2 | CASSELYQRQQNEKLFF | TGCGCCAGCAGTGAGCTTTATCAAAGACAGCAGAATGAAAAACTGTTTTTT
NA | TRBJ1-1 | NA | TRBV2 | CASRPGIALNTEAFF | TGTGCCAGCAGGCCGGGTATCGCCTTGAACACTGAAGCTTTCTTT
NA | TRBJ1-1 | NA | TRBV10-1 | CASSEGQLNTEAFF | TGCGCCAGCAGTGAAGGACAGCTGAACACTGAAGCTTTCTTT
NA | TRBJ2-7 | NA | TRBV13 | CASSLPGHVYEQYF | TGTGCCAGCAGCTTACCGGGACATGTTTACGAGCAGTACTTC
TRBD1 | TRBJ1-6 | NA | TRBV6-1 | CASGGDRGTYNSPLHF | TGTGCCAGCGGTGGGGACAGGGGGACCTATAATTCACCCCTCCACTTT
TRBD1 | TRBJ1-2 | once | TRBV5-3 | CARSSYPQGARGYGYTF | TGTGCCAGAAGCTCCTATCCACAGGGGGCGCGAGGATATGGCTACACCTTC
TRBD2 | TRBJ2-5 | NA | TRBV30 | CAWRVRAGYSYQETQYF | TGTGCCTGGAGGGTGAGAGCGGGATATTCTTACCAAGAGACCCAGTACTTC
TRBD2 | TRBJ2-7 | NA | TRBV10-3 | CAIRSTSGVLSYEQYF | TGTGCCATCAGGAGCACTAGCGGGGTATTAAGCTACGAGCAGTACTTC
TRBD1 | TRBJ1-1 | NA | TRBV5-1 | CASSWERQGGVNTEAFF | TGCGCCAGCAGCTGGGAGAGACAGGGGGGGGTTAACACTGAAGCTTTCTTT
NA | TRBJ2-5 | NA | TRBV15 | CATSPRQVVGETQYF | TGTGCCACCAGCCCGCGACAGGTCGTGGGAGAGACCCAGTACTTC
TRBD2 | TRBJ2-1 | NA | TRBV7-6 | CASSLSEREFYNEQFF | TGTGCCAGCAGCTTATCTGAGCGGGAGTTCTACAATGAGCAGTTCTTC
NA | TRBJ1-2 | once | TRBV19 | CASSIGTSRFPGYTF | TGTGCCAGTAGTATCGGGACATCGCGATTTCCTGGCTACACCTTC
TRBD1 | TRBJ1-4 | few | TRBV7-9 | CASSLGDRVGEKLFF | TGTGCCAGCAGCTTAGGTGACAGGGTGGGCGAAAAACTGTTTTTT
NA | TRBJ2-7 | NA | TRBV2 | CASSGTRRDYEQYF | TGTGCCAGCAGTGGGACGCGACGGGATTACGAGCAGTACTTC
NA | TRBJ1-5 | NA | TRBV6-6 | CASSLEQDLSNQPQHF | TGTGCCAGCAGCCTTGAACAGGACCTCAGCAATCAGCCCCAGCATTTT
TRBD2 | TRBJ2-7 | few | TRBV27 | CASATSGSYEQYF | TGTGCCAGCGCCACTAGCGGGTCCTACGAGCAGTACTTC
NA | TRBJ1-1 | NA | TRBV5-1 | CASSLMVGGGSNTEAFF | TGCGCCAGCAGCTTGATGGTGGGCGGGGGCTCGAACACTGAAGCTTTCTTT
TRBD1 | TRBJ1-5 | NA | TRBV7-8 | CASSSAGTVARNQPQHF | TGTGCCAGCAGCTCCGCCGGGACAGTCGCCCGAAATCAGCCCCAGCATTTT
NA | TRBJ2-7 | NA | TRBV5-1 | CASSEGYEQYF | TGCGCCAGCAGTGAGGGATACGAGCAGTACTTC
NA | TRBJ1-2 | once | TRBV27 | CASSLFFFGGYTF | TGTGCCAGCAGTTTATTCTTCTTCGGTGGCTACACCTTC
TRBD1 | TRBJ1-2 | NA | TRBV29-1 | CSVDPTGAHGYTF | TGCAGCGTCGATCCTACAGGGGCCCATGGCTACACCTTC
NA | TRBJ2-7 | NA | TRBV5-1 | CASSLRGANYEQYF | TGCGCCAGCAGTCTACGGGGGGCGAATTACGAGCAGTACTTC
NA | TRBJ1-5 | few | TRBV6-5 | CASKGDGYSNQPQHF | TGTGCCAGCAAGGGAGATGGGTATAGCAATCAGCCCCAGCATTTT
TRBD1 | TRBJ1-2 | NA | TRBV6-1 | CASSVPGQGLRGYTF | TGTGCCAGCAGTGTCCCGGGACAGGGGTTACGGGGCTACACCTTC
TRBD1 | TRBJ2-1 | NA | TRBV5-6 | CASSKDRGYEQFF | TGTGCCAGCAGCAAGGACAGGGGATATGAGCAGTTCTTC
TRBD1 | TRBJ1-1 | NA | TRBV5-6 | CASSSTGATEAFF | TGTGCCAGCAGCTCCACAGGGGCCACTGAAGCTTTCTTT
NA | TRBJ2-3 | once | TRBV15 | CATSSRADSTDTQYF | TGTGCCACCAGCAGCCGCGCCGATAGCACAGATACGCAGTATTTT
NA | TRBJ2-1 | few | TRBV6-5 | CASSYLDEQFF | TGTGCCAGCAGTTACTTAGATGAGCAGTTCTTC
TRBD1 | TRBJ1-4 | NA | TRBV5-1 | CASSFSPGGFEKLFF | TGCGCCAGCAGCTTTAGTCCAGGGGGTTTTGAAAAACTGTTTTTT
NA | TRBJ1-1 | once | TRBV2 | CASSEVDRTVARAFF | TGTGCCAGCAGTGAAGTTGACAGGACGGTGGCGAGGGCTTTCTTT
NA | TRBJ2-6 | NA | TRBV7-9 | CASSFSSGANVLTF | TGTGCCAGCAGCTTTAGCTCTGGGGCCAACGTCCTGACTTTC
NA | TRBJ2-7 | NA | TRBV28 | CASSLWGHGSYEQYF | TGTGCCAGCAGTTTATGGGGACATGGTTCCTACGAGCAGTACTTC
NA | TRBJ1-2 | once | TRBV6-5 | CASSNSPLGVNYGYTF | TGTGCCAGCAGTAACTCCCCCTTAGGGGTTAACTATGGCTACACCTTC
TRBD2 | TRBJ2-2 | once | TRBV4-2 | CASSQVAGVGTGELFF | TGTGCCAGCAGCCAAGTGGCGGGAGTTGGCACCGGGGAGCTGTTTTTT
NA | TRBJ1-3 | NA | TRBV9 | CASSGTAISGNTIYF | TGTGCCAGCAGCGGGACAGCGATCTCTGGAAACACCATATATTTT
NA | TRBJ1-1 | NA | TRBV2 | CASSEDPRGGDTEAFF | TGTGCCAGCAGTGAAGACCCAAGAGGGGGGGACACTGAAGCTTTCTTT
NA | TRBJ1-5 | few | TRBV7-8 | CASSLSSQPQHF | TGTGCCAGCAGCTTATCCAGTCAGCCCCAGCATTTT
NA | TRBJ1-1 | NA | TRBV6-5 | CASSSLGLENTEAFF | TGTGCCAGCAGTTCCCTAGGACTCGAGAACACTGAAGCTTTCTTT